The text below deals with one TCR beta chain. Its cognate antigen is unknown. These data are taken from a study of T cell responses to AZD1222 COVID-19 vaccine. General observations from the study: As reported, nearly half of all spike-specific TCRs target variant regions that are unmutated. Spike-specific TCR depth and breadth grew after two AZD1222 doses. Clonal diversity was possibly underestimated, and white British individuals and females predominated among donors. Repertoires were obtained solely post-peak T cell response.

Unmatched junction bases numbered 0, after V lost 0 bases and J lost 1 base. This CDR3 region has 15 residues. From germline, CDR1 is SGHVS and CDR2 FNYEAQ. Using immunoSEQ multiplex PCR, the repertoire was profiled, and TCRdb retains in-frame clones only, with some absent. The sample has about 150,000 clones, about 89% seen once. This sample comprised peripheral blood, obtained on day 0 of MenACWY control vaccination. J is TRBJ2-3 and V is TRBV7-6; TRBD2 agrees at 8 bases. The receptor was isolated from an adult in good health. The CDR3, as DNA: TGTGCCAGCAGCTTAGCACTAGCGGGCACAGATACGCAGTATTTT. Protein product: CASSLALAGTDTQYF.